One and the same sample provided the 30 T cell receptor beta chains below, sequenced in a study of Ad26.COV2.S vaccination and SARS-CoV-2 variants. TCRdb's copy holds only in-frame clones and misses some; the assay was immunoSEQ multiplex PCR. The sample carries roughly 500,000 clones, nearly 90% recorded once. Regarding treatment: approximately 18 received Ad26.COV2.S at low or high dose, single or two shots; 5 received placebo; per-sample allocation not given. On day 63 after the first injection, vaccine and placebo recipients gave samples. The sequences come from peripheral blood, collected in a trial of Ad26.COV2.S vaccine versus placebo. These receptors originate from a person between 18 and 65 years old who received the Ad26.COV2.S COVID-19 vaccine or a placebo.

The chain links TRBV7-2 to TRBJ2-1, with D tentatively TRBD2 (6 bases). The germline V and J ends were trimmed by 5 bases and 13 bases, with 15 bases remaining between them. The CDR3 is made up of 12 amino acids. The germline CDR1 and CDR2 sequences are SGHTA and FQGNSA. CDR3 in amino acids: CASSVGGRGQFF. The CDR3 DNA is TGTGCCAGCAGCGTCGGGGGAAGGGGACAGTTCTTC.

V and J are TRBV7-9 and TRBJ1-2; D uncertain. CDR3 length: 11 residues. V lost 10 bases and J 5 bases, leaving 11 bases between the germline ends. Germline V gene data show CDR1 as SEHNR and CDR2 as FQNEAQ (reference sequence). The CDR3, as DNA: TGTGCCACCCCTTCCCAATATGGCTACACCTTC. It specifies CATPSQYGYTF.

The chain joins TRBV19 to TRBJ1-1; D possibly corresponds to TRBD1 (5 bases). V dropped 6 bases and J dropped 5 bases, with 7 bases sitting between them. Germline lookup yields CDR1 LNHDA and CDR2 SQIVND (reference sequence). CDR3 length equals 11 residues. CDR3 loop: CASRGETEAFF. In DNA, the CDR3 is TGTGCCAGTAGGGGGGAGACTGAAGCTTTCTTT.

This CDR3 is CASSPRSTGELFF. In DNA form, the CDR3 reads TGTGCCAGCAGCCCAAGATCCACCGGGGAGCTGTTTTTT. J is TRBJ2-2 and V is TRBV11-3, with D hard to call. CDR3 length: 13 residues. V was pared by 5 bases and J by 4 bases, with 8 bases between. Germline V gene data show CDR1 as SGHNT and CDR2 as YENEEA.

The chain links TRBV5-4 to TRBJ1-1; D is undetermined. The CDR3 is 13 residues long. The V gene's germline CDR1 is SGHNT and CDR2 YYREEE (reference sequence). V shed 2 bases and J shed 4 bases, with 9 bases lying between them. This CDR3 reads CASSFSLGTEAFF. CDR3 sequence (DNA): TGTGCCAGCAGCTTTAGTCTGGGCACTGAAGCTTTCTTT.

The rearrangement joins TRBV12-3 or TRBV12-4 to TRBJ1-2; D unclear. The CDR3 is 13 residues long. The V end lost 7 bases, the J end lost 7 bases, and 16 bases lay between the germline ends. CDR3 sequence (DNA): TGTGCCAGCACCTTGCTTCCGGACCTTGGCTACACCTTC. This encodes CASTLLPDLGYTF.

V usage is TRBV5-1 and J usage is TRBJ2-3, with 7 positions matching TRBD2. The junction had 12 bases not matched to a gene; V was cut back by 4 bases and J by 4 bases. CDR1 and CDR2 (germline): SGHRS, YFSETQ. The CDR3 extends over 16 amino acids. The CDR3: CASSPWAGVISDTQYF. DNA for the CDR3: TGCGCCAGCAGCCCCTGGGCGGGAGTGATCTCAGATACGCAGTATTTT.

As regards this clone: At one of its ends the junction is not consistent with the germline gene, which may arise from a read error. This chain joins TRBV10-3 and TRBJ2-7; possibly TRBD2 for D (5 bases). The CDR3 has 20 residues. Germline V lookup: CDR1 ENHRY, CDR2 SYGVKD. CDR3: CAVSDTFEGERWPSPYEQYF. The CDR3, as DNA: TGTGCCGTCAGTGATACATTCGAGGGTGAACGCTGGCCGTCCCCCTACGAGCAGTACTTC.

In nucleotides, the CDR3 is TGTGCCAGCAGCCGGACTGGCGGACTTACTACGCAGCAGTACGTC. Its translation is CASSRTGGLTTQQYV. The rearrangement links TRBV7-2 to TRBJ2-7; possible D gene TRBD2, 5 bases. The length of the CDR3 is 15 residues. CDR1 and CDR2 (germline): SGHTA, FQGNSA. Trimming removed 5 bases from V and 8 bases from J, with 22 bases in between.

The chain has TRBV6-6 and TRBJ1-1; D may be TRBD1 (5 bases). The length of the CDR3 is 12 residues. Germline values: CDR1 MNHNY, CDR2 SVGAGI (reference sequence). V shed 6 bases and J shed 4 bases, with 9 bases lying between them. CDR3 in amino acids: CASSQGGTEAFF. CDR3 nucleotide sequence: TGTGCCAGCAGCCAGGGCGGCACTGAAGCTTTCTTT.

The J gene is TRBJ2-6, the V gene TRBV28; D uncertain. Germline V gene sequence: CDR1 MDHEN, CDR2 SYDVKM. V lost 6 bases to trimming and J lost 0 bases, with 3 bases between them. The CDR3 spans 13 residues. The CDR3 DNA is TGTGCCAGCAGGGGCTCTGGGGCCAACGTCCTGACTTTC. This sequence encodes CASRGSGANVLTF.

V gene TRBV11-3 combines with J gene TRBJ2-5; D gene ambiguous. This CDR3 is 14 amino acids long. Germline V gives CDR1 SGHNT, CDR2 YENEEA. V lost 1 base to trimming and J lost 1 base, with 7 bases between them. The CDR3 nucleotides read TGTGCCAGCAGCTTAGGTCTGTTCCAAGAGACCCAGTACTTC. It specifies CASSLGLFQETQYF. Using reference TRBV11-3 and TRBJ2-5 for the parts outside the CDR3, the full variable domain is EAGVVQSPRYKIIEKKQPVAFWCNPISGHNTLYWYLQNLGQGPELLIRYENEEAVDDSQLPKDRFSAERLKGVDSTLKIQPAELGDSAVYLCASSLGLFQETQYFGPGTRLLVL.

J is TRBJ1-1 and V is TRBV9; 7 nucleotides line up with TRBD1. The CDR3 spans 15 residues. Germline-derived CDR1 and CDR2 are SGDLS and YYNGEE. J was trimmed by 10 bases and V by 4 bases; bases with no gene match: 16. CDR3 coding DNA: TGTGCCAGCAGCCCCCAGCCGGACAGGCAAGGTGTAGCTTTCTTT. Protein sequence: CASSPQPDRQGVAFF.

This clone was seen a single time. The rearrangement uses TRBV6-1 and TRBJ1-5; D unresolved. Trimming pared 0 bases from V and 7 bases from J, leaving 4 bases between. CDR1 MNHNS and CDR2 SASEGT come from the germline V gene. The CDR3 sequence is 12 residues long. In DNA form, the CDR3 reads TGTGCCAGCAGTGAAGCGGGCCAGCCCCAGCATTTT. It codes for CASSEAGQPQHF.

This clone has just one count. The chain links TRBV18 to TRBJ2-3; D possibly corresponds to TRBD1 (6 bases). There are 15 residues in the CDR3. V was clipped by 1 base and J by 1 base, with 9 bases between them. Per germline, CDR1 KGHSH and CDR2 LQKENI. CDR3 bases: TGTGCCAGCTCACCACAGGGGGTGGGCACAGATACGCAGTATTTT. This encodes CASSPQGVGTDTQYF.

The rearrangement links TRBV5-1 to TRBJ2-3; weak D call: TRBD1 (6 bases). The germline CDR1 and CDR2 sequences are SGHRS and YFSETQ. Trimming pared 5 bases from V and 2 bases from J, leaving 15 bases between. CDR3 length equals 15 residues. CDR3 nucleotide sequence: TGCGCCAGCAGGCCTCAGGGGACGATCACAGATACGCAGTATTTT. Translation gives CASRPQGTITDTQYF.

The chain has TRBV4-1 and TRBJ1-2; the D gene is possibly TRBD1 (6 bases). The CDR3 runs 15 residues. The V gene's germline CDR1 is MGHRA and CDR2 YSYEKL. Deletions cut 1 base from V and 3 bases from J, with 12 bases between. The CDR3 region is CASSQVGGPDYGYTF. CDR3 nucleotide sequence: TGCGCCAGCAGCCAAGTCGGGGGGCCCGACTATGGCTACACCTTC.

V and J are TRBV2 and TRBJ2-2, with 7 bases matching TRBD1. This CDR3 is 15 amino acids long. Losses at the gene ends were 6 bases for V and 3 bases for J; bases not matched to a gene: 7. Per the germline V gene, CDR1 is SNHLY and CDR2 is FYNNEI. CDR3 sequence reads: CASRADRAHTGELFF. The CDR3 DNA reads as TGTGCCAGCAGGGCCGACAGGGCCCACACCGGGGAGCTGTTTTTT. The whole variable domain, filled in from reference TRBV2 and TRBJ2-2, reads EPEVTQTPSHQVTQMGQEVILRCVPISNHLYFYWYRQILGQKVEFLVSFYNNEISEKSEIFDDQFSVERPDGSNFTLKIRSTKLEDSAMYFCASRADRAHTGELFFGEGSRLTVL.

The V gene is TRBV15, the J gene TRBJ2-1, with a tentative D call TRBD2 (6 bases). Trimming removed 0 bases at V and 8 bases at J, with 8 bases between. Looked up from germline, CDR1 is LNHNV and CDR2 is YYDKDF (reference sequence). CDR3 length: 13 amino acids. CDR3 DNA: TGTGCCACCAGCAGAGATGGGGGGTATGAGCAGTTCTTC. It yields the protein CATSRDGGYEQFF. Combining the CDR3 with reference TRBV15 and TRBJ2-1 gives the whole variable domain DAMVIQNPRYQVTQFGKPVTLSCSQTLNHNVMYWYQQKSSQAPKLLFHYYDKDFNNEADTPDNFQSRRPNTSFCFLDIRSPGLGDTAMYLCATSRDGGYEQFFGPGTRLTVL.

With respect to this clone: In the same sample, other DNA sequences code for this CDR3. The gene calls are TRBV7-8 and TRBJ2-2; 10 positions agree with TRBD1. The length of the CDR3 is 15 residues. V lost 4 bases, J lost 3 bases, and 2 bases stayed unmatched. Germline CDR1 is SGHVS and CDR2 is FQNEAQ. The CDR3 is CASSSGQGDTGELFF. CDR3 nucleotide sequence: TGTGCCAGCAGCTCCGGACAGGGGGACACCGGGGAGCTGTTTTTT.

This clone was observed a handful of times. The gene calls are TRBV6-2 or TRBV6-3 and TRBJ1-5; the D is unclear. The CDR3 loop spans 16 amino acids. Germline V gene data show CDR1 as MNHEY and CDR2 as SVGEGT. The V gene lost 5 bases and the J gene lost 4 bases, with 18 bases spanning the gap. The CDR3 sequence is CASSPMVVGINQPQHF. The CDR3 nucleotides read TGTGCCAGCAGTCCAATGGTGGTGGGCATTAATCAGCCCCAGCATTTT.

The V call is TRBV5-1, the J call TRBJ1-4, with unresolved D. The CDR3 is made up of 14 amino acids. V lost 0 bases, J lost 4 bases, and 7 bases lay in between. Per the germline V gene, CDR1 is SGHRS and CDR2 is YFSETQ. The CDR3 region is CASSLVAGNEKLFF. CDR3 DNA: TGCGCCAGCAGCTTGGTTGCCGGTAATGAAAAACTGTTTTTT.

This chain joins TRBV24-1 and TRBJ2-3; 8 bases align to TRBD1. This CDR3 is 16 amino acids long. The junction had 6 bases not matched to a gene; V was cut back by 2 bases and J by 3 bases. CDR1 and CDR2 from the germline V gene are KGHDR and SFDVKD. The CDR3 spells CATSDYRGTGTDTQYF. As DNA, the CDR3 is TGTGCCACCAGTGATTACAGGGGGACGGGGACAGATACGCAGTATTTT.

The rearrangement joins TRBV5-1 to TRBJ2-2; D is perhaps TRBD1 or TRBD2 (5 bases each). The ends were cut back, 4 bases at V and 2 bases at J, with 12 bases in the middle. The CDR3 spans 15 residues. Germline V gene lookup returns CDR1 SGHRS and CDR2 YFSETQ. CDR3 amino acids: CASSLGTVNTGELFF. The CDR3 DNA reads as TGCGCCAGCAGCCTAGGGACGGTAAACACCGGGGAGCTGTTTTTT.

The chain couples TRBV20-1 to TRBJ1-1, with a weak D call TRBD1 (5 bases). CDR1 DFQATT and CDR2 SNEGSKA come from the germline V gene (reference sequence). Trimming took 3 bases from V and 4 from J, leaving 12 bases between them. The CDR3 covers 13 residues. Written as DNA, the CDR3 is TGCAGTGCTAGTCGGGGGTTCGGCACTGAAGCTTTCTTT. Translated: CSASRGFGTEAFF.

The chain links TRBV6-2 or TRBV6-3 to TRBJ2-2; D remains unclear. From germline, CDR1 is MNHEY and CDR2 SVGEGT. V shed 5 bases and J shed 3 bases, with 10 bases lying between them. The CDR3 is 14 amino acids. CDR3 bases: TGTGCCAGCAGTAGTCACAGTCACACCGGGGAGCTGTTTTTT. Translating it yields CASSSHSHTGELFF.

CDR3 nucleotide sequence: TGTGCCAGCAGTGACCCGCCAAGAACTAATGAAAAACTGTTTTTT. It encodes CASSDPPRTNEKLFF. The chain is built from TRBV28 and TRBJ1-4; the D is unclear. Germline V gene sequence: CDR1 MDHEN, CDR2 SYDVKM. This CDR3 comprises 15 residues. Trimming pared 5 bases from V and 1 base from J, leaving 11 bases between.

This rearrangement joins TRBV27 to TRBJ2-1; 7 bases are shared with TRBD2. This CDR3 has 16 residues. The V segment lost 1 base and the J segment 2 bases; nucleotides outside the gene matches: 5. CDR1 and CDR2 from the germline V gene are MNHEY and SMNVEV (reference sequence). The DNA for the CDR3 is TGTGCCAGCAGTTTATTTCGTCTAGCGGCCTACAATGAGCAGTTCTTC. Translating it yields CASSLFRLAAYNEQFF.

This chain connects TRBV5-8 to TRBJ1-5, with 7 bases fitting TRBD1. From germline, CDR1 is SGHTS and CDR2 YDEGEE. The CDR3 spans 15 residues. Trimming at V came to 4 bases and at J to 1 base, leaving 5 bases not matched to a gene. The CDR3 nucleotides read TGTGCCAGCAGCCAAGGGACAGTCAGCAATCAGCCCCAGCATTTT. This gives the protein CASSQGTVSNQPQHF. Full variable domain (missing parts from reference TRBV5-8 and TRBJ1-5): EAGVTQSPTHLIKTRGQQATLRCSPISGHTSVYWYQQALGLGLQFLLWYDEGEERNRGNFPPRFSGRQFPNYSSELNVNALELEDSALYLCASSQGTVSNQPQHFGDGTRLSIL.

Only one count was recorded for this clone. The chain has TRBV19 and TRBJ1-4; perhaps TRBD1 as D (5 bases). The CDR3 consists of 15 residues. Germline CDR1 reads LNHDA; CDR2 reads SQIVND (reference sequence). V was cut by 4 bases and J by 8 bases, with 17 bases left in between. This chain's CDR3 is CASSTLWDGNEKLFF. Here the CDR3 DNA reads TGTGCCAGTAGTACCCTCTGGGACGGGAACGAAAAACTGTTTTTT.